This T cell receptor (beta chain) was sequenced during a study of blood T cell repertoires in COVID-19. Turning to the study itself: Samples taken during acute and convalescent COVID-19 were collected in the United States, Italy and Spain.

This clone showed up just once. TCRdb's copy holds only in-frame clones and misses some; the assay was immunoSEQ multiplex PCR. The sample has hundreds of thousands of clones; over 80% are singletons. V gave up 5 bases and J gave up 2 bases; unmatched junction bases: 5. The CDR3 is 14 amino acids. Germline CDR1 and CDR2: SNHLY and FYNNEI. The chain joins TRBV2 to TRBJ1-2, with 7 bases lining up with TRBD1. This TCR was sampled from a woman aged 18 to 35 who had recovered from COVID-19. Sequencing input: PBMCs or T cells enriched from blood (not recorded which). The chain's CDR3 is CASSSTGRNYGYTF. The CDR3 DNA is TGTGCCAGCAGTTCGACAGGGAGGAACTATGGCTACACCTTC.